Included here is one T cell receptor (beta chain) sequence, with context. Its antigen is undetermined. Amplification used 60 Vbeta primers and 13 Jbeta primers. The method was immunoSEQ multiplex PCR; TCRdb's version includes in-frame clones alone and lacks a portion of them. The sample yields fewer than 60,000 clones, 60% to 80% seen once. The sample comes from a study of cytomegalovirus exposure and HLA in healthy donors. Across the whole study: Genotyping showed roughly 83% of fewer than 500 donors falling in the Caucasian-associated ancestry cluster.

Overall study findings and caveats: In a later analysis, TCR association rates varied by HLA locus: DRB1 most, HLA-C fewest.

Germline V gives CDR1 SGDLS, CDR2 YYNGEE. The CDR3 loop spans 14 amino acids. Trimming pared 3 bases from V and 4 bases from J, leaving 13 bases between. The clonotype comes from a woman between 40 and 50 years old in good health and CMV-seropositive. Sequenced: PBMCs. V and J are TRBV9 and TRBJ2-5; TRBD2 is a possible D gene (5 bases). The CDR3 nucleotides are TGTGCCAGCAGCGAACGGGGAACGGCAGAGACCCAGTACTTC. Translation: CASSERGTAETQYF.